This is a list of T cell receptor beta chains from one sample in a study of shared clonotypes between healthy human individuals. Assay: immunoSEQ multiplex PCR; the TCRdb copy retains only in-frame clones and omits some. The repertoire has over a million clones, approximately 72% of them found once; the top ten carry roughly 1.4%. The sequenced sample was memory CD4+ T cells sorted from blood. These receptors all stem from a young man in good health. The CDR3 runs from the conserved cysteine through the conserved F or W. A D gene is named only where the DNA matches it firmly. Expanded clones are given a class, and other clones once, few, many or no size at all.

v_gene: TRBV27
d_gene: -
abundance: -
j_gene: TRBJ1-4
CDR3aa: CASGRRNEKLFF

v_gene: TRBV6-5
d_gene: TRBD2
abundance: few
j_gene: TRBJ2-3
CDR3aa: CASRAGGGTQYF

v_gene: TRBV7-2
d_gene: -
abundance: -
j_gene: TRBJ2-3
CDR3aa: CASSRVGVASTDTQYF

v_gene: TRBV14
d_gene: TRBD1
abundance: -
j_gene: TRBJ1-1
CDR3aa: CASSRQGTEAFF

v_gene: TRBV20-1
d_gene: -
abundance: -
j_gene: TRBJ2-3
CDR3aa: CSARVADTQYF

v_gene: TRBV6-1
d_gene: -
abundance: -
j_gene: TRBJ2-5
CDR3aa: CASSERWAGAPQQETQYF

v_gene: TRBV7-6
d_gene: -
abundance: -
j_gene: TRBJ2-5
CDR3aa: CASSQTRVQETQYF

v_gene: TRBV9
d_gene: TRBD2
abundance: -
j_gene: TRBJ2-5
CDR3aa: CASSETSALQETQYF

v_gene: TRBV6-6
d_gene: -
abundance: few
j_gene: TRBJ2-7
CDR3aa: CASTAGYEQYF

v_gene: TRBV5-5
d_gene: -
abundance: many
j_gene: TRBJ1-1
CDR3aa: CASSFSSGLEAFF

v_gene: TRBV21-1
d_gene: -
abundance: -
j_gene: TRBJ2-7
CDR3aa: CASSKDSRVFVREGPYEQYF

v_gene: TRBV6-5
d_gene: TRBD1
abundance: -
j_gene: TRBJ1-3
CDR3aa: CACRDRGSGNTIYF

v_gene: TRBV18
d_gene: -
abundance: -
j_gene: TRBJ2-7
CDR3aa: CASSPGGGGTYEQYF

v_gene: TRBV5-4
d_gene: TRBD1
abundance: -
j_gene: TRBJ2-4
CDR3aa: CASSLGGRGKNIQYF

v_gene: TRBV19
d_gene: TRBD1
abundance: -
j_gene: TRBJ2-1
CDR3aa: CASSPGQGAGRLNEQFF

v_gene: TRBV4-1
d_gene: -
abundance: -
j_gene: TRBJ1-2
CDR3aa: CASRYRDFEYGYTF

v_gene: TRBV10-3
d_gene: -
abundance: -
j_gene: TRBJ2-1
CDR3aa: CAISPTGLSNEQFF

v_gene: TRBV2
d_gene: -
abundance: -
j_gene: TRBJ2-5
CDR3aa: CASSDRIETQYF

v_gene: TRBV27
d_gene: -
abundance: once
j_gene: TRBJ1-3
CDR3aa: CASSFKLQGPGNTIYF

v_gene: TRBV25-1
d_gene: -
abundance: few
j_gene: TRBJ2-1
CDR3aa: CASAVIEIVGGNEQFF

v_gene: TRBV5-1
d_gene: -
abundance: -
j_gene: TRBJ1-4
CDR3aa: CASSFGEINEKLFF

v_gene: TRBV6-5
d_gene: TRBD1
abundance: once
j_gene: TRBJ1-5
CDR3aa: CASSPPGGSQPQHF

v_gene: TRBV7-9
d_gene: TRBD1
abundance: -
j_gene: TRBJ2-7
CDR3aa: CASSLGGDRSNEQYF

v_gene: TRBV25-1
d_gene: -
abundance: once
j_gene: TRBJ2-5
CDR3aa: CASSQPGVETQYF

v_gene: TRBV30
d_gene: -
abundance: -
j_gene: TRBJ1-4
CDR3aa: CAWSNLPQTNEKLFF

v_gene: TRBV19
d_gene: -
abundance: -
j_gene: TRBJ2-5
CDR3aa: CASSRQSFQETQYF

v_gene: TRBV9
d_gene: TRBD1
abundance: few
j_gene: TRBJ2-3
CDR3aa: CASSVGGQARTDTQYF

v_gene: TRBV30
d_gene: -
abundance: -
j_gene: TRBJ2-2
CDR3aa: CAWTANTGELFF

v_gene: TRBV5-1
d_gene: TRBD2
abundance: -
j_gene: TRBJ2-2
CDR3aa: CASSSSSGRSTGELFF

v_gene: TRBV5-5
d_gene: TRBD1
abundance: -
j_gene: TRBJ2-2
CDR3aa: CASSWGQTTGELFF

v_gene: TRBV7-2
d_gene: -
abundance: -
j_gene: TRBJ1-1
CDR3aa: CASRHRTGAATEAFF

v_gene: TRBV19
d_gene: -
abundance: -
j_gene: TRBJ2-2
CDR3aa: CASSKGSTNTGELFF

v_gene: TRBV25-1
d_gene: -
abundance: -
j_gene: TRBJ2-7
CDR3aa: CASSESGPATSYEQYF

v_gene: TRBV6-1
d_gene: TRBD1
abundance: -
j_gene: TRBJ2-5
CDR3aa: CASSEAFDRGRRETQYF

v_gene: TRBV11-1
d_gene: TRBD2
abundance: once
j_gene: TRBJ2-1
CDR3aa: CASSFSGGSSSYNEQFF

v_gene: TRBV23-1
d_gene: TRBD2
abundance: -
j_gene: TRBJ2-7
CDR3aa: CASRGVGLAGVYEQYF

v_gene: TRBV5-4
d_gene: TRBD2
abundance: many
j_gene: TRBJ2-3
CDR3aa: CASSLLSSGPTTDTQYF

v_gene: TRBV6-5
d_gene: -
abundance: -
j_gene: TRBJ1-2
CDR3aa: CAALDGAYGYTF

v_gene: TRBV5-1
d_gene: -
abundance: -
j_gene: TRBJ2-7
CDR3aa: CASSSDLARTYEQYF

v_gene: TRBV18
d_gene: TRBD1
abundance: few
j_gene: TRBJ2-3
CDR3aa: CASSLQGATDTQYF

v_gene: TRBV5-1
d_gene: -
abundance: -
j_gene: TRBJ1-2
CDR3aa: CASSDPVITWGYTF

v_gene: TRBV10-3
d_gene: TRBD2
abundance: -
j_gene: TRBJ2-7
CDR3aa: CAISTGTSAPWEYF

v_gene: TRBV19
d_gene: -
abundance: many
j_gene: TRBJ2-6
CDR3aa: CASSMGPGSGRGPPGANVLTF

v_gene: TRBV7-2
d_gene: TRBD2
abundance: -
j_gene: TRBJ2-3
CDR3aa: CASSLPSGIGTDTQYF

v_gene: TRBV30
d_gene: -
abundance: -
j_gene: TRBJ1-5
CDR3aa: CAWGNREGNQPQHF

v_gene: TRBV4-2
d_gene: -
abundance: few
j_gene: TRBJ2-3
CDR3aa: CASSQDGDTQYF

v_gene: TRBV15
d_gene: -
abundance: -
j_gene: TRBJ2-5
CDR3aa: CATSRDHGETQYF